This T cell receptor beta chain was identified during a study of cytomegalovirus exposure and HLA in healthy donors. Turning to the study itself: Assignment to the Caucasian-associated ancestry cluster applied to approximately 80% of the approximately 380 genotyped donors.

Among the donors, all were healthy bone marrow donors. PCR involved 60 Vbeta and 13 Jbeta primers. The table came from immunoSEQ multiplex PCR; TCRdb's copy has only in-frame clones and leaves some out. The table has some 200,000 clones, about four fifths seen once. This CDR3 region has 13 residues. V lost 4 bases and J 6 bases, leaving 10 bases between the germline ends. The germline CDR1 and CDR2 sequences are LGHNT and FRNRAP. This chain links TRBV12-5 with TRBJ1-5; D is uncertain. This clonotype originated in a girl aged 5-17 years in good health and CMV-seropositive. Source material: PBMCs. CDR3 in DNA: TGTGCTAGTGGTTGGGCGCGTGGTCAGCCCCAGCATTTT. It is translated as CASGWARGQPQHF.